This T cell receptor beta chain was sequenced in a study of T cell responses to AZD1222 COVID-19 vaccine. Study-wide results and caveats: There were repertoire samples only from the period after the peak T cell response. Researchers report vaccine-associated CD4 TCRs spanning spike, with dominance at 160-218 and 743-854. Donors in the cohort were predominantly white British and more often female, and clonal diversity was possibly underestimated. Spike-specific TCR depth and breadth grew after two AZD1222 doses.

As regards this clone: The antigen is undetermined.

Germline-derived CDR1 and CDR2 are SGHTA and FQGNSA. CDR3 length equals 15 residues. The germline V and J ends were trimmed by 3 bases and 0 bases, with 12 bases remaining between them. The protocol was immunoSEQ multiplex PCR, while the TCRdb copy is restricted to in-frame clones and leaves out a portion. The sample consists of some 150,000 clones, approximately 89% of them appearing once. The sample in question was peripheral blood, obtained on day 0 of AZD1222 vaccination. The source is an adult in good health. This chain connects TRBV7-2 to TRBJ2-7; D is uncertain. For the CDR3, the DNA is TGTGCCAGCAGCTTTTTGGGTTCCAGCTCCTACGAGCAGTACTTC. Protein product: CASSFLGSSSYEQYF.